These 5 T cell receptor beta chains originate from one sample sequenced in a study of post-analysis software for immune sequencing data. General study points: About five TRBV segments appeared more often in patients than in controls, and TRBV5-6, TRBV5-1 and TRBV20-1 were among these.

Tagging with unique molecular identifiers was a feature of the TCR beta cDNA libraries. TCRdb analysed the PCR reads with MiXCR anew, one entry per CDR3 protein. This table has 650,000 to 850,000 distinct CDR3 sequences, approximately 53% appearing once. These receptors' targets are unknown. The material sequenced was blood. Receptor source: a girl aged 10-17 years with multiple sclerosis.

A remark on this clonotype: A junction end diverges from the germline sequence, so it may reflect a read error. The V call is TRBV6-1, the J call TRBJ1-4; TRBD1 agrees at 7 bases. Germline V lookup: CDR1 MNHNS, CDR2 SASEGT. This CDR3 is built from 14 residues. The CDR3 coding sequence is TGTGCCAGCAGCCCACAGGGGAAAGGTGAAAAACGGTTTTTT. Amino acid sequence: CASSPQGKGEKRFF.

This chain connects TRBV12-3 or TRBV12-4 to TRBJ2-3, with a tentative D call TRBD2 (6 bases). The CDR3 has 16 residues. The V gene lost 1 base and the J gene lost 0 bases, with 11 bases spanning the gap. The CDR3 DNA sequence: TGTGCCAGCAGTTTAGTGCGTGGGAGGAGCACAGATACGCAGTATTTT. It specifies CASSLVRGRSTDTQYF.

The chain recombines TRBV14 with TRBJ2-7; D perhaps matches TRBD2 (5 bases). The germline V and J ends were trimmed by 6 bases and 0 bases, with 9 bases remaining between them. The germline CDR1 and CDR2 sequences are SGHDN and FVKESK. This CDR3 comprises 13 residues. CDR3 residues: CASRPRASYEQYF. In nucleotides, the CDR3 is TGTGCCAGCAGGCCGCGGGCCTCCTACGAGCAGTACTTC.

The CDR3 nucleotides read TGCAGTGCTAGGGCGTCCGGGACAGGGAACTATGGCTACACCTTC. Translation gives CSARASGTGNYGYTF. This sequence joins TRBV20-1 and TRBJ1-2, with TRBD1 identical over 9 bases. The CDR3 is 15 amino acids. CDR1 and CDR2 (germline): DFQATT, SNEGSKA (reference sequence). V was pared by 3 bases and J by 2 bases, with 7 bases of the junction left unmatched.

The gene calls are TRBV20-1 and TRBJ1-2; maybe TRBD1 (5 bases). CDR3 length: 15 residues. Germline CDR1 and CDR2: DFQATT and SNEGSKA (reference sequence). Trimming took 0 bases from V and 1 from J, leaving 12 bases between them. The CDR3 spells CSARDVRVSNYGYTF. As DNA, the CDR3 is TGCAGTGCTAGAGATGTCAGGGTCAGTAACTATGGCTACACCTTC.